This T cell receptor beta chain was obtained from a study of regulatory T cells in long-lasting Graves disease. General study results and limits: Persistent disease preferred TRBV28, TRBJ1-2 and TRBJ2-5. Thyroid tissue went unstudied; only peripheral blood was examined.

Arm-PCR of CDR3 regions and iRepertoire HTBI primers were the basis on which TCR beta libraries were built. Each CDR3 protein is one row after TCRdb ran MiXCR on the multiplex PCR reads. The data show 450,000 to 700,000 distinct CDR3 sequences, approximately 15% seen once. Per the germline V gene, CDR1 is ENHRY and CDR2 is SYGVKD. The CDR3 length is 14 residues. Trimming removed 3 bases at V and 4 bases at J, with 10 bases between. At least ten counts were recorded for this clonotype. Its antigen is as yet unknown. Time point specified: newly diagnosed GD, antithyroid drugs for less than 3 months. PBMCs were the source of the RNA used for TCR sequencing. The sample was also linked to a second study, of T cells in Graves' hyperthyroidism and ophthalmopathy. That study reports: With a duration under 2 months, the hyperthyroidism was newly diagnosed in patients aged 18 to 65.

The sequence came from a man aged 25-45 years with Graves disease. Sequencing was performed on peripheral blood mononuclear cells (PBMCs), taken at new diagnosis, from a patient treated with antithyroid drugs. The chain is built from TRBV10-3 and TRBJ2-1; the D gene is possibly TRBD1 (6 bases). Written as DNA, the CDR3 is TGTGCCATCAGTGAACCTGACAGGTACAATGAGCAGTTCTTC. This gives the protein CAISEPDRYNEQFF.